This T cell receptor (beta chain) was sequenced in a study of cytomegalovirus exposure and HLA in healthy donors. Overall study context: Early release data held some 79 million unique TCRs from HLA-typed donors.

On this clone itself: The antigen is undetermined.

The CDR3 has 15 amino acids. Germline V gene lookup returns CDR1 LGHNA and CDR2 YNFKEQ. V lost 4 bases, J lost 5 bases, and 14 bases lay in between. Study results and limitations: Previous analysis showed most TCR beta V segments were productive about 87% or about 30% of the time. A missense variant in DCLRE1C was later tied to TCR beta V- and J-gene trimming.

PCR primers comprised 60 Vbeta and 13 Jbeta primers. The protocol was immunoSEQ multiplex PCR, while the TCRdb copy is restricted to in-frame clones and leaves out a portion. The sample carries about 120,000 clones, 79% recorded once. This chain connects TRBV4-2 to TRBJ2-2; perhaps TRBD1 as D (6 bases). This sequence originates from a man between 18 and 29 years old in good health and CMV-seronegative. The sequencing input was PBMCs. Here the CDR3 DNA reads TGTGCCAGCAGCCCCATGAAGGGGGATACCGGGGAGCTGTTTTTT. It translates to CASSPMKGDTGELFF.